This T cell receptor (beta chain) appears in the sequencing data of a study of beta chain features in type 1 diabetes. Findings of the study overall: Researchers cautioned that cDNA sequencing could over-represent cells with high TCR expression. Moderate but significant shortening of TCRB CDR3s was recorded in all four CD4+ subsets from Type 1 diabetes patients. With patients and controls alike, PCR might favor shorter templates to an equal degree.

The V gene lost 7 bases and the J gene lost 6 bases, with 5 bases spanning the gap. CDR1 is SGHNT, CDR2 YYREEE, per germline (reference sequence). The CDR3 contains 9 residues. Isolation of CD4+ naive, central memory, regulatory and stem cell-like memory cells was achieved by sorting via CD45RO/CCR7/CD25/CD127/CD95/CD27. This clone was counted a few times. The antigen is not known. The whole isolated RNA underwent reverse transcription, so sequencing captured expressed TCRB transcripts. Profiled with immunoSEQ multiplex PCR; TCRdb holds only in-frame clones, not every one. The top ten clones hold 1% to 1.5% of a sample with under 250,000 clones, roughly 10% of them seen once.

This chain connects TRBV5-4 to TRBJ2-7; D uncertain. This TCR was recovered from a man younger than 35 in good health. Sample: central memory CD4+ T cells from blood. The CDR3 spells CASGPEQYF. Written as DNA, the CDR3 is TGTGCCAGCGGACCCGAGCAGTACTTC.